This record concerns one T cell receptor beta chain sequence. Its antigen is as yet unknown. CDR1 is SGHTA and CDR2 is FQGNSA in the germline V gene. Trimming left V 2 bases short and J 8 bases short, with 16 bases between. This CDR3 is built from 15 residues. The source of the sample is a study of CD8 T cells in ankylosing spondylitis. Study outcomes and limitations: Both synovial fluid and blood in reactive arthritis had previously been reported to carry some motif variants. Significant enrichment of disease-linked clones was reportedly seen in matched ankylosing spondylitis synovial fluid. What appeared characteristic of ankylosing spondylitis blood was a TCR beta motif of 7 or 8 highly homologous variants. Disease-linked clones displayed a CD8+ phenotype and appeared relatively rarely in peripheral blood.

TCR beta libraries were made by quantitative 5'-RACE with molecular barcodes. TCRdb processed the 5' RACE reads anew with MiXCR; each CDR3 protein has one entry. Altogether 800,000 to 900,000 distinct CDR3 sequences are present, approximately 12% being singletons, with the ten largest covering 0.45% to 0.6%. This sequence was found in a male donor with ankylosing spondylitis. V is TRBV7-2 and J is TRBJ2-1, with D possibly being TRBD2 (7 bases). Sequenced material: blood, either unsorted or a sorted T cell fraction (not recorded which). Here the CDR3 DNA reads TGTGCCAGCAGCTTACTCAATACGGGGGGCGATGAGCAGTTCTTC. It codes for CASSLLNTGGDEQFF. Looking up the rest from reference TRBV7-2 and TRBJ2-1 gives the full variable domain: GAGVSQSPSNKVTEKGKDVELRCDPISGHTALYWYRQSLGQGLEFLIYFQGNSAPDKSGLPSDRFSAERTGGSVSTLTIQRTQQEDSAVYLCASSLLNTGGDEQFFGPGTRLTVL.